The 14 T cell receptor beta chains reported below all come from one sample, sequenced in a study of graft-versus-host responses after intestinal transplantation. Libraries were prepared by immunoSEQ multiplex PCR; TCRdb keeps only in-frame clonotypes and omits some of them. The data show over 80,000 clones, about 82% seen once. Sequenced here: PBMCs, sampled 255 days after intestinal transplant. The receptors were gathered from a human patient who received an intestinal transplant, so some T cells may come from the graft donor.

This clone was counted only a few times. The chain carries TRBV11-2 and TRBJ1-3; the D is unclear. Germline V lookup: CDR1 SGHAT, CDR2 FQNNGV. V lost 0 bases and J lost 3, with 3 bases in between. This CDR3 spans 13 amino acids. The CDR3: CASSLEVGNTIYF. CDR3 bases: TGTGCCAGCAGCTTAGAGGTTGGAAACACCATATATTTT.

The gene calls are TRBV28 and TRBJ2-1, with D uncertain. Germline V gene data show CDR1 as MDHEN and CDR2 as SYDVKM. The CDR3 is 12 residues long. Trimming pared 3 bases from V and 14 bases from J, leaving 14 bases between. The CDR3 loop reads CASSLGGRSKFF. The DNA for the CDR3 is TGTGCCAGCAGTTTGGGTGGTCGATCGAAGTTCTTC.

V gene TRBV11-1 combines with J gene TRBJ1-1; no firm D call. This CDR3 spans 13 amino acids. Trimming removed 2 bases from V and 3 bases from J, with 7 bases in between. Germline values: CDR1 SGHAT, CDR2 FQDESV (reference sequence). The CDR3 region is CASSLFGYTEAFF. In nucleotides, the CDR3 is TGTGCCAGCAGCTTATTCGGTTACACTGAAGCTTTCTTT.

The chain employs TRBV6-5 and TRBJ1-5; 7 bases fit TRBD1. Germline V CDR1 and CDR2: MNHEY, SVGAGI. V shed 0 bases, J shed 4 bases, and the junction held 3 bases outside the gene matches. This CDR3 has 15 residues. CDR3 sequence: CASSYSGTANQPQHF. The CDR3 nucleotides read TGTGCCAGCAGTTACTCCGGGACAGCAAATCAGCCCCAGCATTTT.

This chain connects TRBV7-2 to TRBJ2-5; D is undetermined. The germline gives CDR1 SGHTA, CDR2 FQGNSA. The CDR3 sequence is 12 residues long. Trimming took off 5 bases at V and 2 bases at J, with 6 bases between the two ends. The CDR3 DNA follows: TGTGCCAGCAGCGAACCTCAAGAGACCCAGTACTTC. This encodes CASSEPQETQYF.

The chain carries TRBV11-2 and TRBJ1-1, with 7 bases lining up with TRBD1. This CDR3 contains 15 residues. With 7 bases clipped from V and 4 bases from J, the junction kept 12 bases outside the gene matches. Per germline, CDR1 SGHAT and CDR2 FQNNGV. The CDR3 loop reads CASTTLQGRGTEAFF. CDR3 DNA: TGTGCCAGCACGACTTTACAGGGGCGGGGCACTGAAGCTTTCTTT.

Details on this clone: Other DNA sequences from this sample encode an identical CDR3 as well. V is TRBV7-3 and J is TRBJ1-6, with TRBD1 identical over 8 bases. The CDR3 contains 14 residues. The germline gives CDR1 SGHTA, CDR2 FQGTGA. V trimming: 2 bases; J trimming: 6 bases; junction bases outside the gene matches: 0. For the CDR3, the DNA is TGTGCCAGCAGCTTACAGGGGGCTAATTCACCCCTCCACTTT. It codes for CASSLQGANSPLHF.

The J gene is TRBJ2-7, the V gene TRBV11-2; 10 bases match TRBD1. Trimming at V came to 5 bases and at J to 4 bases, leaving 11 bases not matched to a gene. This CDR3 is 16 amino acids long. From germline, CDR1 is SGHAT and CDR2 FQNNGV. CDR3 DNA sequence: TGTGCCAGCAGCCGTACCAAGACAGGGGGCGATTACGAGCAGTACTTC. Translating it yields CASSRTKTGGDYEQYF.

The chain has TRBV18 and TRBJ2-3; D gene uncertain. CDR3 length equals 14 residues. Looked up from germline, CDR1 is KGHSH and CDR2 is LQKENI. V was clipped by 2 bases and J by 1 base, with 7 bases between them. CDR3 sequence: CASSPNGRTDTQYF. The DNA of the CDR3 is TGTGCCAGCTCACCAAATGGCCGCACAGATACGCAGTATTTT.

The chain joins TRBV15 to TRBJ2-1, with a possible D match to TRBD2 (5 bases). The ends were cut back, 3 bases at V and 0 bases at J, with 21 bases in the middle. This CDR3 region has 19 residues. Germline V gene data show CDR1 as LNHNV and CDR2 as YYDKDF (reference sequence). CDR3 coding DNA: TGTGCCACCAGCAGTTCCAACGAAGGACGGGGAAGCTCCTACAATGAGCAGTTCTTC. Translating it yields CATSSSNEGRGSSYNEQFF. The full variable domain, its missing parts supplied by reference TRBV15 and TRBJ2-1, is DAMVIQNPRYQVTQFGKPVTLSCSQTLNHNVMYWYQQKSSQAPKLLFHYYDKDFNNEADTPDNFQSRRPNTSFCFLDIRSPGLGDTAMYLCATSSSNEGRGSSYNEQFFGPGTRLTVL.

Sample share makes this clone medium-sized. Other DNA variants within this sample encode the same CDR3. The genes are TRBV11-2 and TRBJ2-5; 8 bases agree with TRBD2. From germline, CDR1 is SGHAT and CDR2 FQNNGV. CDR3 length: 15 residues. With 6 bases clipped from V and 3 bases from J, the junction kept 9 bases outside the gene matches. The CDR3 DNA reads as TGTGCCAGCAGTTATTTGGGGCGGGGGGAAGAGACCCAGTACTTC. It codes for CASSYLGRGEETQYF.

Only a few counts were recorded for this clone. The rearrangement uses TRBV6-1 and TRBJ1-5; possibly TRBD1 for D (6 bases). Trimming removed 6 bases at V and 9 bases at J, with 15 bases between. The CDR3 contains 13 residues. CDR1 is MNHNS, CDR2 SASEGT, per germline. In DNA, the CDR3 is TGTGCCAGCAGGGACACCTGGGGGCTGCCCCAGCATTTT. Translating gives CASRDTWGLPQHF.

The chain employs TRBV5-1 and TRBJ1-2; D uncertain. The CDR3 totals 14 residues. V dropped 0 bases and J dropped 6 bases, with 12 bases sitting between them. CDR1 and CDR2 (germline): SGHRS, YFSETQ. The CDR3 sequence: CASSLVLGPHGYTF. CDR3 DNA: TGCGCCAGCAGCTTGGTCTTAGGGCCCCATGGCTACACCTTC.

The chain uses TRBV6-1 and TRBJ2-2, with 16 nucleotides matching TRBD2. CDR3 length: 19 amino acids. The V and J ends lost 5 bases and 6 bases, in that order; junction bases with no gene match: 12. Germline values: CDR1 MNHNS, CDR2 SASEGT. The DNA for the CDR3 is TGTGCCAGCAGTCAAGACTACCCGGGACTAGCGGGGGGGCCCGGGGAGCTGTTTTTT. Protein: CASSQDYPGLAGGPGELFF.